This T cell receptor beta chain was profiled in a study of siplizumab effects on memory and regulatory T cells (dated by TCRdb to about 2019). With regard to the full study: The effect of the anti-CD2 antibody siplizumab on alloreactive T-cell subsets was examined in allogeneic mixed lymphocyte reactions constructed from human PBMCs. Results and caveats for the whole study, not just this receptor: Whether proliferating Tregs from siplizumab cultures actually had suppressive function was not functionally confirmed. The cumulative frequency of alloreactive sequences traceable to unstimulated CD4+ memory T cells was significantly reduced by siplizumab. Because sequences at frequencies below about 10^-5 were poorly captured, only a minor fraction of alloreactive clones could be mapped back to unstimulated subsets. In reactions with siplizumab, an average of 68.8% of mappable alloreactive CD4+ clones were Treg-derived, compared with 26.9% in control reactions. Unstimulated naive T cells appeared more diverse than memory T cells, and naive cells seemed to contribute substantially to the alloresponse. A naive or memory phenotype could not be assigned to roughly 80-97% of proliferating CD4+ or CD8+ clones.

Unstimulated CD4+ memory cells were also sequenced in three donor pairs, together with CD4+ naive, CD8+ TEMRA, CD8+ naive and CD8+ effector memory subsets. TCRbeta CDR3 sequencing was performed on sorted unstimulated T cells and on proliferating T cells recovered from mixed lymphocyte reactions. Fresh whole blood from about 11 HLA-typed healthy donors was used as the source from which PBMCs were isolated. Library preparation employed the immunoSEQ multiplex PCR assay. Each sample had 10^5 or so TCR templates assayed by the deep sequencing platform. Genomic DNA extracted from sorted T cells was used for TCRbeta CDR3 sequencing. In the paper's pipeline: The R programming language was used for clonal analysis of TCRbeta CDR3 data. Alloreactive CD4+ and CD8+ clones were identified by comparing unstimulated samples to CFSE-low samples taken after the reaction. Regulatory or non-regulatory origin of alloreactive CD4+ clones was assigned by matching sequences to the sorted unstimulated Treg and non-Treg repertoires. TCRdb obtained this table from immuneACCESS and retained in-frame rearrangements with V and J assigned. These tables miss some clones; where compared with another copy, unresolved V genes account for less than half of the shortfall, and the remainder is unexplained. Clone size and V and J calls were adopted from that table, with D and trimming inferred from the DNA. In this sample the table shows some 100,000 clones, roughly 97% of which occur a single time. 0.03% to 0.035% of the sample rests with the top ten.

With regard to this clone: Its target antigen remains unknown. The sample holds no much larger clone one base away, and base qualities are not on file.

The sequence was obtained from a human donor in good health. The material sequenced was naive CD4+ T cells sorted from blood. The cell subset or site label here, explained by the study, means: unstimulated naive T cells.

The nucleotide sequence reads TGTGCCAGCAGTTTACAAAGCGGGGGACAGGGGGATTCACCCCTCCACTTT. Protein translation: CASSLQSGGQGDSPLHF. Recombination linked TRBV7-9 to TRBJ1-6; 11 bases in the middle match TRBD1. From cysteine to phenylalanine, the CDR3 is 17 amino acids long. The retained sequence is limited to the CDR3, 51 bases, with the frame set at the first base. The germline V gene (reference sequence) specifies SEHNR as CDR1 and FQNEAQ as CDR2. From V the trimming removes 6 bases and from J it removes 8 bases, while the gene matches leave 12 bases of the junction unaccounted for.